The 20 T cell receptor beta chains below all came from one sample that was sequenced in a study of blood T cell repertoires in COVID-19. Clones were sequenced by immunoSEQ multiplex PCR, and TCRdb holds only the in-frame ones, with some missing. The sample lists 250,000 to 350,000 clones, about 90% occurring once. Sample: peripheral blood. All receptors come from a woman between 50 and 59 years old who had recovered from COVID-19.

The rearrangement links TRBV18 to TRBJ1-2; the D is unclear. Germline assignment: CDR1 KGHSH and CDR2 LQKENI. The CDR3 runs 15 residues. Trimming left V 3 bases short and J 4 bases short, with 15 bases between. CDR3 DNA: TGTGCCAGCTCACCCTCTACTTCTTCGGGCTATGGCTACACCTTC. Residues: CASSPSTSSGYGYTF.

V gene TRBV23-1 combines with J gene TRBJ1-5; TRBD1 agrees at 7 bases. TRBV23-1 is identified as an open reading frame with a role that is uncertain. This CDR3 contains 16 residues. J lost 7 bases, V lost 0 bases, and 9 bases had no gene match. The chain's CDR3 is CASSQSHRGRRQPQHF. The CDR3 DNA sequence: TGCGCCAGCAGTCAATCACACAGGGGAAGGCGACAGCCCCAGCATTTT.

The CDR3 loop is CASSLGTNTDTQYF. DNA for the CDR3: TGCGCCAGCAGCCTGGGGACTAACACAGATACGCAGTATTTT. V gene TRBV5-1 combines with J gene TRBJ2-3; 7 bases match TRBD2. Germline CDR1 and CDR2: SGHRS and YFSETQ. Trimming cost V 4 bases and J 2 bases; bases outside gene matches: 4. CDR3 size: 14 residues.

This chain uses TRBV24-1 with TRBJ2-3, with 12 bases aligning to TRBD2. With 10 bases clipped from V and 3 bases from J, the junction kept 4 bases outside the gene matches. The CDR3 spans 14 residues. Germline CDR1 and CDR2: KGHDR and SFDVKD. This CDR3 reads CATRTSGITDTQYF. The CDR3 nucleotides read TGTGCCACGAGGACTAGCGGGATAACAGATACGCAGTATTTT.

This chain links TRBV9 with TRBJ2-1; TRBD1 matches 7 bases. J lost 8 bases, V lost 4 bases, and 12 bases had no gene match. Germline values: CDR1 SGDLS, CDR2 YYNGEE. The CDR3 covers 15 residues. The CDR3, as DNA: TGTGCCAGCAGCATCAGAAGTACAGGGGACGATGAGCAGTTCTTC. This encodes CASSIRSTGDDEQFF.

This sequence joins TRBV7-3 and TRBJ2-2; tentatively, D is TRBD2 (6 bases). The V and J ends lost 2 bases and 1 base respectively, with 8 bases between them. The CDR3 covers 15 residues. Germline CDR1 is SGHTA and CDR2 is FQGTGA. The CDR3 region has the DNA TGTGCCAGCAGCTTAGCGGGAAAGAACACCGGGGAGCTGTTTTTT. Translating it yields CASSLAGKNTGELFF.

The chain recombines TRBV9 with TRBJ2-4; 10 nucleotides agree with TRBD1. The CDR3 spans 17 residues. Trimming took 0 bases from V and 6 from J; bases not matched to a gene: 9. Germline V gives CDR1 SGDLS, CDR2 YYNGEE. The chain's CDR3 is CASSVEGTGVRGNIQYF. The CDR3 region has the DNA TGTGCCAGCAGCGTAGAGGGGACAGGGGTTCGGGGAAACATTCAGTACTTC.

V and J are TRBV18 and TRBJ1-3; D unresolved. CDR1 is KGHSH, CDR2 LQKENI, per germline. V was trimmed by 3 bases and J by 1 base, leaving 7 bases between them. This CDR3 is built from 14 residues. CDR3 in amino acids: CASSPDRSGNTIYF. The DNA for the CDR3 is TGTGCCAGCTCACCTGATAGATCTGGAAACACCATATATTTT.

The V gene is TRBV5-1, the J gene TRBJ1-4, with D unresolved. Per germline, CDR1 SGHRS and CDR2 YFSETQ. The CDR3 is 16 residues long. V lost 1 base and J lost 2, with 12 bases in between. CDR3 sequence: CASSLNSGVTNEKLFF. CDR3 sequence (DNA): TGCGCCAGCAGCTTGAATTCCGGGGTCACTAATGAAAAACTGTTTTTT.

This chain uses TRBV6-5 with TRBJ2-7, with a possible D match to TRBD1 (6 bases). The ends were cut back, 4 bases at V and 3 bases at J, with 16 bases in the middle. From germline, CDR1 is MNHEY and CDR2 SVGAGI. The CDR3 length is 15 residues. The CDR3 loop reads CASSFPSGAGYEQYF. As DNA, the CDR3 is TGTGCCAGCAGTTTCCCCTCAGGGGCGGGCTACGAGCAGTACTTC.

The J gene is TRBJ2-1, the V gene TRBV7-2; D possibly corresponds to TRBD1 (6 bases). Trimming left V 1 base short and J 2 bases short, with 12 bases between. The germline CDR1 and CDR2 sequences are SGHTA and FQGNSA. The CDR3 is 16 residues long. CDR3 nucleotides: TGTGCCAGCAGCTTAGGCCCGGACAGCACCTACAATGAGCAGTTCTTC. Amino acids: CASSLGPDSTYNEQFF.

The chain employs TRBV30 and TRBJ2-3; 14 positions match TRBD2. The CDR3 contains 18 residues. Germline CDR1 and CDR2: GTSNPN and SVGIG (reference sequence). With V trimmed by 2 bases and J by 5 bases, 12 bases remained unmatched. As DNA, the CDR3 is TGTGCCTGGAGTTTCCCCCGACTAGCGGGGGGGCCTGGAGATACGCAGTATTTT. Protein: CAWSFPRLAGGPGDTQYF.

The V and J genes are TRBV12-3 or TRBV12-4 and TRBJ2-4; D is perhaps TRBD1 (5 bases). The germline V and J ends were trimmed by 3 bases and 6 bases, with 9 bases remaining between them. This CDR3 spans 13 amino acids. The CDR3 spells CASSFRDRNIQYF. In nucleotides, the CDR3 is TGTGCCAGCAGTTTCCGCGACAGAAACATTCAGTACTTC.

The J gene is TRBJ2-6, the V gene TRBV4-2, with D tentatively TRBD1 (6 bases). This CDR3 comprises 16 residues. V lost 3 bases and J lost 1, with 10 bases in between. Germline V gene data show CDR1 as LGHNA and CDR2 as YNFKEQ. CDR3 residues: CASSQDSASGANVLTF. Written as DNA, the CDR3 is TGTGCCAGCAGCCAGGACAGTGCTTCTGGGGCCAACGTCCTGACTTTC.

The genes are TRBV7-9 and TRBJ1-1; the D is unclear. Germline lookup yields CDR1 SEHNR and CDR2 FQNEAQ (reference sequence). V dropped 5 bases and J dropped 3 bases, with 13 bases sitting between them. This CDR3 is built from 14 residues. The CDR3 loop reads CASSPQSGHTEAFF. The DNA for the CDR3 is TGTGCCAGCAGCCCGCAGAGTGGGCACACTGAAGCTTTCTTT.

The genes are TRBV4-1 and TRBJ2-3, with 10 bases aligning to TRBD2. Germline lookup yields CDR1 MGHRA and CDR2 YSYEKL. The trim removed 2 bases at V and 4 bases at J, leaving 6 bases unmatched. The CDR3 is 16 residues long. In DNA form, the CDR3 reads TGCGCCAGCAGCCAACTGAGCGGGAGGGTCGCAGATACGCAGTATTTT. Its translation: CASSQLSGRVADTQYF.

The chain combines TRBV14 with TRBJ2-1, with TRBD2 matching 9 bases. The CDR3 sequence is 15 residues long. Germline V gene data show CDR1 as SGHDN and CDR2 as FVKESK. With V trimmed by 1 base and J by 5 bases, 3 bases remained unmatched. The CDR3 DNA reads TGTGCCAGCAGCCAAGCGGCGGGAGGGAACAATGAGCAGTTCTTC. Its translation: CASSQAAGGNNEQFF. Using reference TRBV14 and TRBJ2-1 for the parts outside the CDR3, the full variable domain is EAGVTQFPSHSVIEKGQTVTLRCDPISGHDNLYWYRRVMGKEIKFLLHFVKESKQDESGMPNNRFLAERTGGTYSTLKVQPAELEDSGVYFCASSQAAGGNNEQFFGPGTRLTVL.

This chain joins TRBV3-1 (or the pseudogene TRBV3-2) and TRBJ1-5; D call uncertain. CDR1 and CDR2 (germline): LGHDT, YNNKEL (reference sequence). CDR3 size: 13 residues. Trimming removed 1 base at V and 4 bases at J, with 5 bases between. The CDR3 DNA reads TGTGCCAGCAGCCAAGGACATAATCAGCCCCAGCATTTT. It is translated as CASSQGHNQPQHF.

The chain combines TRBV6-2 or TRBV6-3 with TRBJ1-2; D is uncertain. Germline V CDR1 and CDR2: MNHEY, SVGEGT. Trimming removed 6 bases from V and 4 bases from J, with 15 bases in between. The CDR3 has 14 amino acids. CDR3 region: CASSPGRNFYGYTF. The DNA of the CDR3 is TGTGCCAGCAGCCCCGGGAGGAACTTCTATGGCTACACCTTC.

The chain couples TRBV4-3 to TRBJ2-5; D is perhaps TRBD2 (5 bases). Between the trimmed V and J ends, which lost 0 bases and 5 bases, there was a span of 13 bases. Germline CDR1 LGHNA, CDR2 YSLEER. This CDR3 has 15 amino acids. CDR3 in amino acids: CASSQDGLTGETQYF. CDR3 nucleotides: TGCGCCAGCAGCCAAGATGGGCTGACGGGGGAGACCCAGTACTTC.